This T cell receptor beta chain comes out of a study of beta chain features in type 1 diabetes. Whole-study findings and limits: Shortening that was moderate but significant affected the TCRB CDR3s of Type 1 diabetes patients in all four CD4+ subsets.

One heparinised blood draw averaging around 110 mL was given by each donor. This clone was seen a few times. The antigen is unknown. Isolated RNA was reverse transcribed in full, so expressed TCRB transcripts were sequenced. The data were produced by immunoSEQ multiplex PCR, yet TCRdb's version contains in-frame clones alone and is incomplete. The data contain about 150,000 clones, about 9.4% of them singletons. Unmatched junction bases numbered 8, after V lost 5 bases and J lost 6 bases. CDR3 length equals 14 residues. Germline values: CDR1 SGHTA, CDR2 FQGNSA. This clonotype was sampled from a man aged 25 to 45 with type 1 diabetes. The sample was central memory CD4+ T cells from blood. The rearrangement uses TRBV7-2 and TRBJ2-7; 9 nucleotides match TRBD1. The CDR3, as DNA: TGTGCCAGCAGCCCCGGGACAGGGACCCCCGAGCAGTACTTC. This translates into CASSPGTGTPEQYF.